The 22 T cell receptor beta chains reported below all come from one sample, sequenced in a study of CD8 T cells in Susac syndrome. After extraction with the RNeasy kit, roughly 0.45 to 1 ug of the RNA was reverse transcribed using random hexamers. TCRdb fed the immunoSEQ multiplex PCR reads into MiXCR, producing one record per CDR3 protein. The data show about 130,000 distinct CDR3 sequences, with roughly 89% seen just once and about 0.23% held by the top ten. Sequenced sample: CD8+ T cells from PBMCs. The origin of the receptors is a human donor with multiple sclerosis.

The gene calls are TRBV27 and TRBJ1-2; the D gene is possibly TRBD1 (5 bases). V lost 6 bases, J lost 5 bases, and 19 bases lay in between. The V gene's germline CDR1 is MNHEY and CDR2 SMNVEV (reference sequence). The CDR3 covers 15 residues. The CDR3 reads CASSPWGRSAYGYTF. Written as DNA, the CDR3 is TGTGCCAGCAGCCCCTGGGGCAGGAGTGCGTATGGCTACACCTTC.

This chain connects TRBV12-3 or TRBV12-4 to TRBJ2-7, with a possible D match to TRBD2 (5 bases). The length of the CDR3 is 15 residues. Trimming left V 1 base short and J 1 base short, with 11 bases between. The CDR3 region has the DNA TGTGCCAGCAGTTTAGGCTTTACGGGATCCTACGAGCAGTACTTC. It translates to CASSLGFTGSYEQYF.

The J gene is TRBJ1-2, the V gene TRBV5-1; 7 bases align to TRBD1. Germline V gene data show CDR1 as SGHRS and CDR2 as YFSETQ. This CDR3 has 13 residues. Trimming took 2 bases from V and 6 from J; bases not matched to a gene: 4. The CDR3 is CASSLGTDNGYTF. The CDR3 DNA sequence: TGCGCCAGCAGCTTAGGGACAGACAATGGCTACACCTTC.

The chain carries TRBV11-2 and TRBJ2-3; no firm D call. This CDR3 is 12 amino acids long. The germline gives CDR1 SGHAT, CDR2 FQNNGV. Between the trimmed V and J ends, which lost 2 bases and 2 bases, there was a span of 2 bases. The CDR3 DNA follows: TGTGCCAGCAGCTTAACCACAGATACGCAGTATTTT. Its translation is CASSLTTDTQYF.

The chain recombines TRBV20-1 with TRBJ1-2; no clear D gene. Per germline, CDR1 DFQATT and CDR2 SNEGSKA (reference sequence). This CDR3 has 11 amino acids. Here the CDR3 DNA reads TGCAGCCATCACGTTAACTATGGCTACACCTTC. This translates into CSHHVNYGYTF.

The chain is built from TRBV3-1 and TRBJ1-1; D remains ambiguous. CDR3 length equals 15 residues. The V and J ends lost 4 bases and 4 bases respectively, with 16 bases between them. The germline gives CDR1 LGHDT, CDR2 YNNKEL (reference sequence). The CDR3 protein is CASSPSFAPGTEAFF. The CDR3 nucleotides are TGTGCCAGCAGCCCCTCGTTCGCACCGGGCACTGAAGCTTTCTTT.

The rearrangement joins TRBV30 to TRBJ2-7; D is possibly TRBD2 (5 bases). Trimming took 3 bases from V and 1 from J, leaving 13 bases between them. Germline V gene sequence: CDR1 GTSNPN, CDR2 SVGIG (reference sequence). The CDR3 is 14 amino acids. The CDR3 reads CAWRSRGISYEQYF. CDR3 in DNA: TGTGCCTGGAGGTCAAGAGGGATATCCTACGAGCAGTACTTC.

J is TRBJ2-3 and V is TRBV6-5; TRBD2 is a possible D gene (7 bases). The germline CDR1 and CDR2 sequences are MNHEY and SVGAGI. The V gene lost 6 bases and the J gene lost 1 base, with 17 bases spanning the gap. The CDR3 sequence is 16 residues long. DNA of the CDR3: TGTGCCAGCAGCTTAGGGGGGAGGGGGGGCACAGATACGCAGTATTTT. Translation gives CASSLGGRGGTDTQYF.

The chain is built from TRBV7-8 and TRBJ2-2; 12 bases fit TRBD2. Germline V lookup: CDR1 SGHVS, CDR2 FQNEAQ. Trimming at V came to 6 bases and at J to 8 bases, leaving 4 bases not matched to a gene. This CDR3 spans 14 amino acids. CDR3 in DNA: TGTGCCAGCAGACTAGCGGGAGGAGCAGGGGAGCTGTTTTTT. It yields the protein CASRLAGGAGELFF.

This chain links TRBV7-9 with TRBJ2-2, with D uncertain. V was shortened by 8 bases and J by 2 bases, with 24 bases between the two germline ends. CDR3 length: 18 residues. The V gene's germline CDR1 is SEHNR and CDR2 FQNEAQ (reference sequence). CDR3 nucleotides: TGTGCCAGCCTCACGACCCGCTTCGATGAGCTCAACACCGGGGAGCTGTTTTTT. It is translated as CASLTTRFDELNTGELFF.

In regard to this clonotype: Mismatch with germline at one junction end may stem from a read error. This chain uses TRBV25-1 with TRBJ2-1; a weak D match, TRBD2 (6 bases). This CDR3 has 14 amino acids. Germline V gene data show CDR1 as MGHDK and CDR2 as SYGVNS. The CDR3, as DNA: TGTGCCAGCAGTAGGACTACTTCCTTCAATGAGCAGTTCTTC. Translating gives CASSRTTSFNEQFF.

The genes are TRBV4-3 and TRBJ2-1, with unresolved D. The CDR3 consists of 17 residues. Per germline, CDR1 LGHNA and CDR2 YSLEER. V was cut by 0 bases and J by 0 bases, with 12 bases left in between. Here the CDR3 DNA reads TGCGCCAGCAGCCAAGATGTCTTCTCGAGCTCCTACAATGAGCAGTTCTTC. Translating gives CASSQDVFSSSYNEQFF.

This clonotype was found once. V usage is TRBV27 and J usage is TRBJ2-6; D is possibly TRBD1 (5 bases). V shed 5 bases and J shed 0 bases, with 17 bases lying between them. Germline lookup yields CDR1 MNHEY and CDR2 SMNVEV (reference sequence). This CDR3 has 18 residues. Here the CDR3 DNA reads TGTGCCAGCAGTAAGGGGTTCTGGTCGGCCTCTGGGGCCAACGTCCTGACTTTC. Translation gives CASSKGFWSASGANVLTF.

The genes are TRBV11-1 and TRBJ1-2; a weak D match, TRBD1 (5 bases). This CDR3 has 12 residues. CDR1 and CDR2 from the germline V gene are SGHAT and FQDESV (reference sequence). Trimming left V 8 bases short and J 5 bases short, with 12 bases between. The DNA of the CDR3 is TGTGCCAGCGGAGGGACTTCGTATGGCTACACCTTC. It yields the protein CASGGTSYGYTF.

The J gene is TRBJ1-5, the V gene TRBV2; D is uncertain. Trimming removed 8 bases from V and 0 bases from J, with 5 bases in between. The CDR3 totals 12 residues. The germline gives CDR1 SNHLY, CDR2 FYNNEI. The CDR3, as DNA: TGTGCCAGCCAGGTTAGCAATCAGCCCCAGCATTTT. Amino acids: CASQVSNQPQHF. The full variable domain, in which reference TRBV2 and TRBJ1-5 provide the parts outside the CDR3, is EPEVTQTPSHQVTQMGQEVILRCVPISNHLYFYWYRQILGQKVEFLVSFYNNEISEKSEIFDDQFSVERPDGSNFTLKIRSTKLEDSAMYFCASQVSNQPQHFGDGTRLSIL.

The J gene is TRBJ1-2, the V gene TRBV5-4; 9 bases line up with TRBD1. This CDR3 region has 14 residues. Trimming cost V 4 bases and J 3 bases; bases outside gene matches: 4. Germline V gene sequence: CDR1 SGHNT, CDR2 YYREEE (reference sequence). CDR3 in DNA: TGTGCCAGCAGCACCACAGGGGGCGACTATGGCTACACCTTC. As protein: CASSTTGGDYGYTF.

The J gene is TRBJ1-4, the V gene TRBV30; tentative D call: TRBD1 (5 bases). The CDR3 runs to 13 residues. CDR1 GTSNPN and CDR2 SVGIG come from the germline V gene (reference sequence). V lost 6 bases and J lost 8, with 16 bases in between. The CDR3 nucleotides are TGTGCCTGCTCGCCACCTGAGGGGGAAAAACTGTTTTTT. Translated, it gives CACSPPEGEKLFF.

The gene calls are TRBV6-1 and TRBJ1-2, with D uncertain. From germline, CDR1 is MNHNS and CDR2 SASEGT. The CDR3 is made up of 15 amino acids. V lost 6 bases and J 4 bases, leaving 18 bases between the germline ends. The CDR3 here is CASSPPGRFFYGYTF. CDR3 DNA: TGTGCCAGCAGCCCTCCCGGACGGTTTTTCTATGGCTACACCTTC.

This chain joins TRBV4-1 and TRBJ2-5; 12 nucleotides agree with TRBD1. Germline lookup yields CDR1 MGHRA and CDR2 YSYEKL. The V and J ends lost 2 bases and 2 bases, in that order; junction bases with no gene match: 6. This CDR3 comprises 17 residues. The CDR3 nucleotides read TGCGCCAGCAGCCAATGGGGGGGACAGGGGGCTCAAGAGACCCAGTACTTC. It encodes CASSQWGGQGAQETQYF.

The chain joins TRBV12-3 or TRBV12-4 to TRBJ1-5, with D unclear. V shed 5 bases and J shed 2 bases, with 10 bases lying between them. CDR3 length: 14 amino acids. CDR3 DNA sequence: TGTGCCAGCAGTGATCGCCTGGGCAATCAGCCCCAGCATTTT. Its protein is CASSDRLGNQPQHF.

The chain combines TRBV5-1 with TRBJ1-2, with TRBD1 matching over 10 bases. The trim removed 0 bases at V and 3 bases at J, leaving 2 bases unmatched. The CDR3 spans 15 residues. Germline V gene sequence: CDR1 SGHRS, CDR2 YFSETQ. The DNA for the CDR3 is TGCGCCAGCAGCTTGGTTGGGACAGGGGACTATGGCTACACCTTC. Amino acids: CASSLVGTGDYGYTF.

This sequence joins TRBV7-9 and TRBJ2-1; possibly TRBD2 for D (6 bases). The CDR3 has 16 residues. Germline V gene data show CDR1 as SEHNR and CDR2 as FQNEAQ (reference sequence). V lost 3 bases, J lost 5 bases, and 17 bases lay in between. The CDR3 coding sequence is TGTGCCAGCAGCTTCGGCGGGACTCTCACGAACAATGAGCAGTTCTTC. Protein product: CASSFGGTLTNNEQFF.